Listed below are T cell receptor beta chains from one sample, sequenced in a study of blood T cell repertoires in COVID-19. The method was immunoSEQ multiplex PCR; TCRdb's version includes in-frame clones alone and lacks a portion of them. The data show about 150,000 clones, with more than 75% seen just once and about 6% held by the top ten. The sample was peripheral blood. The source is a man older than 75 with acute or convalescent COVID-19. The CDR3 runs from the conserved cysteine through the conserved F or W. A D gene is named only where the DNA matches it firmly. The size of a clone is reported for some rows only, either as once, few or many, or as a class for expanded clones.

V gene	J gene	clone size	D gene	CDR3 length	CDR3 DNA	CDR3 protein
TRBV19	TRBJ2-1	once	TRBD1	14	TGTGCCAGTAAGGGACAGGGTCTGAACAATGAGCAGTTCTTC	CASKGQGLNNEQFF
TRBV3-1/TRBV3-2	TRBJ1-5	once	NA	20	TGTGCCAGCAGCCAAGATTTCCCGTATACAGGCCCAACACTAAATCAGCCCCAGCATTTT	CASSQDFPYTGPTLNQPQHF
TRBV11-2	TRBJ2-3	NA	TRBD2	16	TGTGCCAGCAGCTTAGGCGGGACTAGCGGCACAGATACGCAGTATTTT	CASSLGGTSGTDTQYF
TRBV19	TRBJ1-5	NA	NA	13	TGTGCCAGTAGTTCCCCAAGTGTCCGGGCCCAGCATTTT	CASSSPSVRAQHF
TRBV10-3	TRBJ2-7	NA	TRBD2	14	TGTGCCATCAGTGTTTCTAGCGGGAACCACGAGCAGTACTTC	CAISVSSGNHEQYF
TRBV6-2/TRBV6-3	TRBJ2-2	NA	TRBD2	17	TGTGCCAGCAGTTACGGACCCCTCAGCGGGATACAGGGGGAGCTGTTTTTT	CASSYGPLSGIQGELFF
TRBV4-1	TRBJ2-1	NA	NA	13	TGCGCCAGCAGCCAATTACTGATCAATGAGCAGTTCTTC	CASSQLLINEQFF
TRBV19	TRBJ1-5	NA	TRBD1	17	TGTGCCAGTAGTATATACGGACAGGGGCAGGTCGGTCAGCCCCAGCATTTT	CASSIYGQGQVGQPQHF
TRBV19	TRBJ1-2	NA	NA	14	TGTGCCAGTAGTACCATGGGCCCCTCGGCCGGCTACACCTTC	CASSTMGPSAGYTF
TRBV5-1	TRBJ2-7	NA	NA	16	TGCGCCAGCAGCTTGGGGTCCGGACTCAGTTCCTACGAGCAGTACTTC	CASSLGSGLSSYEQYF
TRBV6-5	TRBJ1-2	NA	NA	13	TGTGCCAGCAGATTGTCGGGTAACTATGGCTACACCTTC	CASRLSGNYGYTF
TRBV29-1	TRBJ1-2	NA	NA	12	TGCAGCGTTGGTGCCGGTAACTATGGCTACACCTTC	CSVGAGNYGYTF
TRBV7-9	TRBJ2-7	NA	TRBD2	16	TGTGCCAGCAGCCCCAACCTCGCGGGAGTTACTTACGAGCAGTACTTC	CASSPNLAGVTYEQYF
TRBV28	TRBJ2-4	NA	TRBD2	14	TGTGCCAGCTCAGGCGGGGGGGCCAAAAACATTCAGTACTTC	CASSGGGAKNIQYF
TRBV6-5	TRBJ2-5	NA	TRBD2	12	TGTGCCAGCAGGGGGACTAGCGGGACCCAGTACTTC	CASRGTSGTQYF
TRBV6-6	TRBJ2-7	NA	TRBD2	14	TGTGCCAGCACCGCGGGAGGGAGCTCCTACGAGCAGTACTTC	CASTAGGSSYEQYF
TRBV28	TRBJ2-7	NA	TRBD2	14	TGTGCCAGCAGTTTAATTACTAGCGTAAATGAGCAGTACTTC	CASSLITSVNEQYF
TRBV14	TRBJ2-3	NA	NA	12	TGTGCCAGCAGCCAAGTAGCGTATACGCAGTATTTT	CASSQVAYTQYF
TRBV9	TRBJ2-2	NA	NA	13	TGTGCCAGCAGCGTAGAACCGGGCGGGGAGCTGTTTTTT	CASSVEPGGELFF
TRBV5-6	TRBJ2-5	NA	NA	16	TGTGCCAGCAGCACGCCGCACAGGGCCTCCGGGGAGACCCAGTACTTC	CASSTPHRASGETQYF
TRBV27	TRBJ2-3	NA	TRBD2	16	TGTGCCAGCAGTCCGGGACTAGCGGGTAGCACAGATACGCAGTATTTT	CASSPGLAGSTDTQYF
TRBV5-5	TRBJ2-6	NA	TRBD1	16	TGTGCCAGCAGCTTGGGCGGGACAGGCGGGGCCAACGTCCTGACTTTC	CASSLGGTGGANVLTF
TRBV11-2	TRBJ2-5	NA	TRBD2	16	TGTGCCAGCAGCCTGATCCGACTAGCGGGGCGGGAGACCCAGTACTTC	CASSLIRLAGRETQYF
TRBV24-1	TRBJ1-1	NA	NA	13	TGTGCCACCAGGGGTAGCTGGGACACTGAAGCTTTCTTT	CATRGSWDTEAFF
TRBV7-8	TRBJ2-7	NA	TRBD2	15	TGTGCCAGCAGCTGGATAGCGGGAGCGGGGGTCGAGCAGTACTTC	CASSWIAGAGVEQYF
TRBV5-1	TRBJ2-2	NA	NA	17	TGCGCCAGCAGCCTGACGCAGGCCGGGGTCGACACCGGGGAGCTGTTTTTT	CASSLTQAGVDTGELFF